This T cell receptor (beta chain) was sequenced during a study of shared clonotypes between healthy human individuals. Regarding the study as a whole: The study found approximately 5% of naive CD4 clonotypes shared across a handful of donors. An effect of sequencing depth on clonotype sharing among donors was expected.

Germline V lookup: CDR1 SGHDT, CDR2 YYEEEE. This CDR3 has 14 amino acids. The germline V and J ends were trimmed by 0 bases and 5 bases, with 11 bases remaining between them. CD4+ cells underwent separation, giving CD45RA+ naive and CD45RA-negative memory subsets. Several immunoSEQ plates held equal portions of the genomic DNA taken from each subset. Generated by immunoSEQ multiplex PCR, the TCRdb table keeps only in-frame clones and is missing some. The top ten clones hold about 1.4% of a sample with about 1 million clones, about 80% of them seen once. Comment on this clone: The target antigen is unknown.

This rearrangement joins TRBV5-6 to TRBJ1-1; D not certain. The TCR sequence derives from a man between 18 and 35 years old in good health. Input material: memory CD4+ T cells sorted from blood. The subset is: CD45RA-negative fraction. The chain's CDR3 is CASSLGPQITEAFF. CDR3 DNA sequence: TGTGCCAGCAGCTTGGGTCCACAGATAACTGAAGCTTTCTTT.